One and the same sample provided the 7 T cell receptor beta chains below, sequenced in a study of blood T cell repertoires in COVID-19. The method was immunoSEQ multiplex PCR; TCRdb's version includes in-frame clones alone and lacks a portion of them. This table has 300,000 to 400,000 clones, roughly 88% appearing once. The sequencing input was PBMCs or T cells enriched from blood (not recorded which). All receptors come from a woman aged 25 to 39 with acute COVID-19.

Concerning this clone: The junction and the germline gene differ at one end; a read error may be behind it. The rearrangement joins TRBV10-3 to TRBJ2-5; tentative D call: TRBD2 (6 bases). Germline V gene lookup returns CDR1 ENHRY and CDR2 SYGVKD. The CDR3 runs 15 residues. The CDR3 reads CAVSLGQGGGETQYF. The CDR3 DNA is TGTGCCGTCAGTCTGGGGCAGGGCGGAGGGGAGACCCAGTACTTC.

V and J are TRBV7-9 and TRBJ2-1, with 9 bases fitting TRBD1. This CDR3 spans 15 amino acids. V was clipped by 7 bases and J by 4 bases; unmatched bases: 8. Germline lookup yields CDR1 SEHNR and CDR2 FQNEAQ (reference sequence). CDR3 amino acids: CASTDSGQGYNEQFF. CDR3 sequence (DNA): TGTGCCAGCACCGACTCGGGACAGGGATACAATGAGCAGTTCTTC.

The chain combines TRBV2 with TRBJ1-6; 11 bases align to TRBD1. The CDR3 is 16 residues long. V shed 7 bases, J shed 1 base, and the junction held 3 bases outside the gene matches. Germline loops: CDR1 SNHLY, CDR2 FYNNEI. CDR3 sequence reads: CASTGQGASYNSPLHF. The CDR3 DNA reads TGTGCCAGCACCGGACAGGGGGCATCCTATAATTCACCCCTCCACTTT. The full variable domain, in which reference TRBV2 and TRBJ1-6 provide the parts outside the CDR3, is EPEVTQTPSHQVTQMGQEVILRCVPISNHLYFYWYRQILGQKVEFLVSFYNNEISEKSEIFDDQFSVERPDGSNFTLKIRSTKLEDSAMYFCASTGQGASYNSPLHFGNGTRLTVT.

The V call is TRBV4-1, the J call TRBJ2-7, with 9 nucleotides matching TRBD2. With V trimmed by 0 bases and J by 2 bases, 5 bases remained unmatched. The CDR3 length is 16 residues. Germline V gene lookup returns CDR1 MGHRA and CDR2 YSYEKL. The CDR3 spells CASSQDPGLAAYEQYF. In nucleotides, the CDR3 is TGCGCCAGCAGCCAAGATCCGGGACTAGCAGCCTACGAGCAGTACTTC.

This clone was observed a handful of times. The J gene is TRBJ1-2, the V gene TRBV24-1, with D perhaps matching TRBD1 (5 bases). This CDR3 is 13 amino acids long. Germline CDR1 is KGHDR and CDR2 is SFDVKD. Trimming took 1 base from V and 7 from J, leaving 9 bases between them. The CDR3 DNA reads as TGTGCCACCAGTGATTTTTTGGGGGGTGGCTACACCTTC. Protein: CATSDFLGGGYTF.

The rearrangement links TRBV6-1 to TRBJ2-6; D may be TRBD1 (6 bases). This CDR3 is 17 amino acids long. Trimming left V 3 bases short and J 0 bases short, with 12 bases between. Germline V lookup: CDR1 MNHNS, CDR2 SASEGT. CDR3 in amino acids: CASSDLTGSSGANVLTF. In DNA form, the CDR3 reads TGTGCCAGCAGTGACCTCACAGGGTCCTCTGGGGCCAACGTCCTGACTTTC.

This chain joins TRBV7-9 and TRBJ1-6; a weak D match, TRBD1 (5 bases). V lost 5 bases to trimming and J lost 9 bases, with 11 bases between them. Per the germline V gene, CDR1 is SEHNR and CDR2 is FQNEAQ (reference sequence). The CDR3 has 13 amino acids. DNA for the CDR3: TGTGCCAGCAGCCTTGGGGCTTTTTCACCCCTCCACTTT. This gives the protein CASSLGAFSPLHF.